Below are 10 T cell receptor beta chains sequenced from a single sample in a study of blood T cell repertoires in COVID-19. The table came from immunoSEQ multiplex PCR; TCRdb's copy has only in-frame clones and leaves some out. The sample yields roughly 190,000 clones, around 85% seen once. Material: peripheral blood. The receptors were sampled from a woman aged 50 to 60 with acute or convalescent COVID-19.

This rearrangement joins TRBV5-4 to TRBJ2-2; 12 bases are shared with TRBD2. The CDR3 consists of 18 residues. Trimming cost V 3 bases and J 9 bases; bases outside gene matches: 15. The germline V gene has CDR1 SGHNT and CDR2 YYREEE (reference sequence). The CDR3 spells CASSSRLAGDTQRRELFF. The CDR3 DNA sequence: TGTGCCAGCAGCTCGCGACTAGCGGGGGACACCCAGCGCCGGGAGCTGTTTTTT.

The chain is built from TRBV9 and TRBJ2-3; weak D call: TRBD1 (6 bases). The CDR3 covers 15 residues. In germline, CDR1 is SGDLS, CDR2 YYNGEE. Trimming removed 3 bases at V and 3 bases at J, with 14 bases between. CDR3 sequence reads: CASSATGLETDTQYF. The CDR3 DNA reads TGTGCCAGCAGCGCCACAGGGTTAGAGACAGATACGCAGTATTTT.

This clone was seen a handful of times. This chain uses TRBV18 with TRBJ2-7; D remains unclear. Trimming took 3 bases from V and 6 from J, leaving 9 bases between them. The CDR3 extends over 12 amino acids. Looked up from germline, CDR1 is KGHSH and CDR2 is LQKENI. The CDR3 DNA is TGTGCCAGCTCACCTCGTCTAACCGAGCAGTACTTC. As protein: CASSPRLTEQYF. Together with reference TRBV18 and TRBJ2-7, the CDR3 gives the full variable domain: NAGVMQNPRHLVRRRGQEARLRCSPMKGHSHVYWYRQLPEEGLKFMVYLQKENIIDESGMPKERFSAEFPKEGPSILRIQQVVRGDSAAYFCASSPRLTEQYFGPGTRLTVT.

The table lists this clone with a few counts. The rearrangement joins TRBV19 to TRBJ1-6, with D hard to call. V dropped 10 bases and J dropped 1 base, with 8 bases sitting between them. The CDR3 is made up of 13 amino acids. Germline loops: CDR1 LNHDA, CDR2 SQIVND (reference sequence). The CDR3 region has the DNA TGTGCCACTGTATCGTCCTATAATTCACCCCTCCACTTT. It codes for CATVSSYNSPLHF.

The CDR3 loop reads CASSYSAMGHQPQHF. CDR3 nucleotides: TGTGCCAGCAGTTACTCGGCGATGGGGCATCAGCCCCAGCATTTT. This chain connects TRBV6-2 or TRBV6-3 to TRBJ1-5, with a tentative D call TRBD1 (5 bases). CDR1 is MNHEY and CDR2 is SVGEGT in the germline V gene. V was shortened by 0 bases and J by 5 bases, with 11 bases between the two germline ends. The CDR3 length is 15 residues.

The V and J genes are TRBV19 and TRBJ1-2; D remains ambiguous. V was trimmed by 1 base and J by 2 bases, leaving 11 bases between them. Per the germline V gene, CDR1 is LNHDA and CDR2 is SQIVND (reference sequence). The CDR3 runs to 15 residues. The CDR3 bases are TGTGCCAGTAGTATAGGAGAGGCCAGAAACTATGGCTACACCTTC. Its protein product is CASSIGEARNYGYTF.

The chain employs TRBV3-1 (or the pseudogene TRBV3-2) and TRBJ1-6, with TRBD1 matching 10 bases. Losses at the gene ends were 3 bases for V and 11 bases for J; bases not matched to a gene: 4. The length of the CDR3 is 14 residues. Germline V gene lookup returns CDR1 LGHDT and CDR2 YNNKEL (reference sequence). The chain's CDR3 is CASSQTGGVPPLHF. The DNA for the CDR3 is TGTGCCAGCAGCCAGACAGGGGGCGTTCCACCCCTCCACTTT.

The V and J genes are TRBV5-3 and TRBJ1-2, with a tentative D call TRBD1 (5 bases). TRBV5-3 is given ORF status, its function remaining uncertain. The V and J ends lost 0 bases and 4 bases respectively, with 13 bases between them. The CDR3 has 15 amino acids. This CDR3 reads CARSLAGEYGYGYTF. DNA of the CDR3: TGTGCCAGAAGCTTGGCGGGGGAGTACGGCTATGGCTACACCTTC.

The chain links TRBV2 to TRBJ1-2; 9 bases map to TRBD1. Unmatched junction bases numbered 8, after V lost 8 bases and J lost 4 bases. This CDR3 comprises 14 residues. CDR1 and CDR2 from the germline V gene are SNHLY and FYNNEI. The CDR3 spells CASQRQGEPYGYTF. CDR3 DNA sequence: TGTGCCAGCCAAAGACAGGGGGAACCCTATGGCTACACCTTC.

The chain is built from TRBV19 and TRBJ1-4; a possible D gene is TRBD1 (5 bases). This CDR3 contains 14 residues. Germline V lookup: CDR1 LNHDA, CDR2 SQIVND (reference sequence). Trimming stripped 3 bases from V and 8 bases from J, with 13 bases between. CDR3 region: CASSISGNGEKLFF. CDR3 in DNA: TGTGCCAGTAGTATTTCAGGGAATGGAGAAAAACTGTTTTTT. The full variable domain, its missing parts supplied by reference TRBV19 and TRBJ1-4, is DGGITQSPKYLFRKEGQNVTLSCEQNLNHDAMYWYRQDPGQGLRLIYYSQIVNDFQKGDIAEGYSVSREKKESFPLTVTSAQKNPTAFYLCASSISGNGEKLFFGSGTQLSVL.